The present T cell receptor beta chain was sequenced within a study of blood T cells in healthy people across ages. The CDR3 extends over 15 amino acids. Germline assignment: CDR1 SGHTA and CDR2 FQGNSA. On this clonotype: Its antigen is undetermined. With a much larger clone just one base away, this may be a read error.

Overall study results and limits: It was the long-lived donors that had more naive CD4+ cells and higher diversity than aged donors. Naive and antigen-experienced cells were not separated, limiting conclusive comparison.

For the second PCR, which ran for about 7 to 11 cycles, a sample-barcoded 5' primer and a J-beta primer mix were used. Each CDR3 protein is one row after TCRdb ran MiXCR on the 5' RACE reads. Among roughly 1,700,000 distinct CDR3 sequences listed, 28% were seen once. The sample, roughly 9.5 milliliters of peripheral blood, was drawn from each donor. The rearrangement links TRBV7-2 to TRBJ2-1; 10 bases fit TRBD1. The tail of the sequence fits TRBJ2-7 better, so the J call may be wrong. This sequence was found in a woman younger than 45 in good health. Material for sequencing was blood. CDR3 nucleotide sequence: TGTGCCAGCAGCAAGGGACAGGGGTTTTACAATGAGCAGTACTTC. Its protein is CASSKGQGFYNEQYF.